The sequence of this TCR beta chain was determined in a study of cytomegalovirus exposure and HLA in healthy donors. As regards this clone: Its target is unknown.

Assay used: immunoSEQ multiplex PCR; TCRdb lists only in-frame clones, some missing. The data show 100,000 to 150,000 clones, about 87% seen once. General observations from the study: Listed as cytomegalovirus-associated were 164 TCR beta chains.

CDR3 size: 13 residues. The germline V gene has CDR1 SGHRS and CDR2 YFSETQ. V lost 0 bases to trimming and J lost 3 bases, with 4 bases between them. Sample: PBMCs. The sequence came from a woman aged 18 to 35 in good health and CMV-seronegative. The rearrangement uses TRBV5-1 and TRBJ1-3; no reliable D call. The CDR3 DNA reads TGCGCCAGCAGCTTGGACTATGGAAACACCATATATTTT. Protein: CASSLDYGNTIYF.